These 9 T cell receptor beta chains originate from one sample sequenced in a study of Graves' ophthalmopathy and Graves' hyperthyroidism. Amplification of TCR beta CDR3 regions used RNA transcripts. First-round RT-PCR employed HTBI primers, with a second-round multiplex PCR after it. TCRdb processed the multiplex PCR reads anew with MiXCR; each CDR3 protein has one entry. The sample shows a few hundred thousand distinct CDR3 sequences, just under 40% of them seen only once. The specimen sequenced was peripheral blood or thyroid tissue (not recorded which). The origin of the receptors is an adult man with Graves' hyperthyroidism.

CDR3 amino acids: CASSQDRLDKLFF. CDR3 sequence (DNA): TGTGCCAGCAGCCAAGATCGGTTGGATAAACTGTTTTTT. V and J are TRBV3-1 and TRBJ1-4; D call uncertain. Trimming left V 0 bases short and J 11 bases short, with 10 bases between. The germline CDR1 and CDR2 sequences are LGHDT and YNNKEL (reference sequence). The CDR3 consists of 13 residues.

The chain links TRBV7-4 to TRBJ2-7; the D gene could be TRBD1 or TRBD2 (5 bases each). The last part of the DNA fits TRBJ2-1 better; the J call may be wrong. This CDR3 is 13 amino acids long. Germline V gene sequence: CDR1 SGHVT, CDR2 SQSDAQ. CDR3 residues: CASSHGGTREQFF. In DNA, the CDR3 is TGTGCCAGCAGCCACGGTGGGACCCGTGAGCAGTTCTTC.

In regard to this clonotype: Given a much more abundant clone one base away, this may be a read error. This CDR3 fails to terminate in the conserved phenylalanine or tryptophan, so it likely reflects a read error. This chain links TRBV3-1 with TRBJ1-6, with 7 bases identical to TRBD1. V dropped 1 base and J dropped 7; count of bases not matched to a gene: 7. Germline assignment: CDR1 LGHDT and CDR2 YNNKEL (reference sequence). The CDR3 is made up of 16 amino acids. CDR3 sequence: CASSQGRTGGNSPLHL. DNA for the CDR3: TGTGCCAGCAGCCAAGGGAGGACAGGAGGGAATTCACCCCTCCACCTT.

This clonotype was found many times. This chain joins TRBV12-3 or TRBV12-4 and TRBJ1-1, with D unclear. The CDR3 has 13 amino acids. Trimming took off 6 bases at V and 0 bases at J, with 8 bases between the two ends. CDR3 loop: CASRVVLNTEAFF. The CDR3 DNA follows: TGTGCCAGCAGAGTAGTACTGAACACTGAAGCTTTCTTT.

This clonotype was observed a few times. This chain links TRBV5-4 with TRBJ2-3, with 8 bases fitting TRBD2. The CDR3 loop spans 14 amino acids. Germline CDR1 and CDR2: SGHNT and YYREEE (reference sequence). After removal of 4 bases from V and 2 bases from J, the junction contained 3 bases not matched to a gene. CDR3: CASSLAGLTDTQYF. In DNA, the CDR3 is TGTGCCAGCAGCCTAGCGGGCCTCACAGATACGCAGTATTTT.

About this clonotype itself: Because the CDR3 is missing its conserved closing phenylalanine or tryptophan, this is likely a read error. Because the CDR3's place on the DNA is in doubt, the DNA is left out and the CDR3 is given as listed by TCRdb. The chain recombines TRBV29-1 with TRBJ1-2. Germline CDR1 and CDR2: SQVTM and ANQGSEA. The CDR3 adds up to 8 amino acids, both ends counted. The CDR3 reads CSVEEGTL.

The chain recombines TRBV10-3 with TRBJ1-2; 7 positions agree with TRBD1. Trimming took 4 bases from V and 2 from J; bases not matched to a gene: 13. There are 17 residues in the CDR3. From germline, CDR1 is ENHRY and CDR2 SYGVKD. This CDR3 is CAISGRAGGTANYGYTF. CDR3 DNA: TGTGCCATCAGTGGTAGAGCTGGGGGGACAGCGAACTATGGCTACACCTTC.

This CDR3 reads CASGRGGTYEQYF. The CDR3 nucleotides read TGTGCCAGCGGACGTGGGGGGACCTACGAGCAGTACTTC. The genes are TRBV7-9 and TRBJ2-7, with D possibly being TRBD2 (6 bases). The CDR3 totals 13 residues. Germline V gene lookup returns CDR1 SEHNR and CDR2 FQNEAQ (reference sequence). Between the trimmed V and J ends, which lost 8 bases and 2 bases, there was a span of 13 bases.

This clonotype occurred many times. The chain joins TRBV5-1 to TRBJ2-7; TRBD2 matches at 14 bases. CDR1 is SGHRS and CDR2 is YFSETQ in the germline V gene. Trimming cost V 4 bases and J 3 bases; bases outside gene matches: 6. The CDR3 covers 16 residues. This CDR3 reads CASSAEGLAGVYEQYF. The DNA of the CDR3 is TGCGCCAGCAGCGCTGAGGGACTAGCGGGAGTCTACGAGCAGTACTTC.